This passage covers 2 T cell receptor beta chains from one sample sequenced in a study of blood T cell repertoires in COVID-19 (dated by TCRdb to 2018 to 2020). Libraries were constructed by the immunoSEQ multiplex PCR assay. TCRdb took over this immuneACCESS table, retaining in-frame rearrangements with V and J assigned. Such tables are incomplete; in checked studies, under half of the missing clones stem from an unresolved V gene, and the remainder is unexplained. Across this sample there are around 260,000 clones, with more than 80% seen only once. Of the sample, around 1.1% is held by the ten largest clones. The sequencing input was PBMCs or T cells enriched from blood (not recorded which). These receptors came from a woman aged 30 to 39 who had recovered from COVID-19.

This clone was counted only a few times. This chain connects TRBV18 to TRBJ2-3; D perhaps matches TRBD2 (5 bases). The CDR3 sequence is 16 residues long. With 2 bases removed from V and 1 base from J, the gap between germline ends came to 13 bases. CDR1 and CDR2 from the germline V gene are KGHSH and LQKENI. The CDR3 nucleotides are TGTGCCAGCTCACCATATGTCGGAGCGGGCACAGATACGCAGTATTTT. Its translation: CASSPYVGAGTDTQYF.

DNA for the CDR3: TGCGCCAGCAGCCAAGACCCCCCATCGGGCGGGGGCTCCTACGAGCAGTACTTC. Its translation: CASSQDPPSGGGSYEQYF. This chain uses TRBV4-3 with TRBJ2-7; 7 bases match TRBD2. CDR3 size: 18 residues. The V gene end was trimmed by 0 bases and the J gene end by 0 bases; junction bases not matched to a gene: 11. Germline lookup yields CDR1 LGHNA and CDR2 YSLEER.